These T cell receptor beta chains were read from a single sample in a study of identical twins. TCRdb independently ran MiXCR on the 5' RACE reads; one entry per CDR3 protein. The data show roughly 190,000 distinct CDR3 sequences, around 15% seen once. The same sample was also used in a study of T cells expressing NK-cell markers.

The sequenced sample consisted of CD8+ T cells sorted from blood. Receptors were obtained from a woman aged 18-35 years in good health. Each CDR3 is given with its conserved first and last residue. A D gene is named only where the DNA matches it firmly. Size is omitted from some rows. Given values are once, few, many or a class for expanded clones.

j_call | d_call | cdr3_length | v_call | clone_size | cdr3_nt | cdr3_aa
TRBJ2-7 | NA | 16 | TRBV3-1 | few | TGTGCCAGCAGCCGAGAGGCCGTCTCTCGCCCTCGGGAGCAGTACTTC | CASSREAVSRPREQYF
TRBJ1-3 | NA | 14 | TRBV12-3/TRBV12-4 | NA | TGTGCCAGCAGTTTAGCCCGAATTGGAAACACCATATATTTT | CASSLARIGNTIYF
TRBJ2-5 | TRBD2 | 15 | TRBV27 | NA | TGTGCCAGCAGTCCCCTTATAGAAGGCGGGGGGACCCAGTACTTC | CASSPLIEGGGTQYF
TRBJ1-2 | NA | 15 | TRBV20-1 | NA | TGCAGTGCGTCCCGCGGTTGGGCGGATAACTATGGCTACACCTTC | CSASRGWADNYGYTF
TRBJ2-3 | NA | 17 | TRBV6-2/TRBV6-3 | NA | TGTGCCAGCAGTTACTTGGGCCAGCCCCGTAGCGCAGATACGCAGTATTTT | CASSYLGQPRSADTQYF
TRBJ1-6 | NA | 16 | TRBV27 | few | TGTGCCGATCGGAGAGGAGATTTCCGTTATAATTCACCCCTCCACTTT | CADRRGDFRYNSPLHF
TRBJ2-2 | TRBD1 | 12 | TRBV30 | NA | TGTGCCTGGGAACAGGGGGCAAGGGAGCTGTTTTTT | CAWEQGARELFF
TRBJ2-5 | NA | 15 | TRBV24-1 | few | TGTGCCACCAGTGATCCCCAGAGGGGACAAGAGACCCAGTACTTC | CATSDPQRGQETQYF
TRBJ1-2 | TRBD1 | 16 | TRBV6-5 | many | TGTGCCAGCAGCTACGGGACAGAGAAGACGAACTATGGCTACACCTTC | CASSYGTEKTNYGYTF
TRBJ2-1 | TRBD2 | 16 | TRBV5-1 | few | TGCGCCAGCAGCCCAGAACTAGCGGGAGATTACAATGAGCAGTTCTTC | CASSPELAGDYNEQFF
TRBJ1-1 | NA | 16 | TRBV12-3/TRBV12-4 | NA | TGTGCCAGCAGTTTAGCGCGCAGGCTGACGGACACTGAAGCTTTCTTT | CASSLARRLTDTEAFF
TRBJ2-4 | NA | 15 | TRBV5-6 | few | TGTGCCAGCAGCTTGTTCGGCGGGAAGGGGGACATTCAGTACTTC | CASSLFGGKGDIQYF
TRBJ1-5 | TRBD1 | 15 | TRBV27 | few | TGTGCCAGCAGTGTAGGACAGGGGGGGGGACAGCCCCAGCATTTT | CASSVGQGGGQPQHF
TRBJ2-4 | TRBD2 | 11 | TRBV20-1 | NA | TGCAGTGCTCAATTACTAGCGAACGAGTACTTC | CSAQLLANEYF
TRBJ2-5 | NA | 17 | TRBV4-3 | few | TGCGCCAGCAGCCAAACAGTAATACGGGGCTCCCAAGAGACCCAGTACTTC | CASSQTVIRGSQETQYF
TRBJ2-5 | NA | 13 | TRBV6-6 | NA | TGTGCCATCCAACCCCCGGGACCTCGGGCCCAGTACTTC | CAIQPPGPRAQYF
TRBJ2-1 | NA | 15 | TRBV7-9 | NA | TGTGCCAGCAGCTCCGACGGGGCCGGATACAATGAGCAGTTCTTC | CASSSDGAGYNEQFF
TRBJ1-1 | NA | 11 | TRBV10-3 | NA | TGTGCCATCAGGTCAGGAACTGAAGCTTTCTTT | CAIRSGTEAFF
TRBJ2-7 | NA | 15 | TRBV10-3 | NA | TGTGCCACCGGAGGGCGGGGACCAGACACCTACGAGCAGTACTTC | CATGGRGPDTYEQYF
TRBJ1-2 | NA | 11 | TRBV12-3/TRBV12-4 | many | TGTGCCTCCGGGGGCTACTATGGCTACACCTTC | CASGGYYGYTF
TRBJ2-6 | TRBD2 | 17 | TRBV5-1 | few | TGCGCCAGCAGCTTGGGGACTAGCGGGACTGGGGCCAACGTCCTGACTTTC | CASSLGTSGTGANVLTF
TRBJ2-3 | NA | 13 | TRBV10-3 | few | TGTGCCATCGGTGGCGCTGCTGGAGATACGCAGTATTTT | CAIGGAAGDTQYF
TRBJ2-1 | TRBD2 | 17 | TRBV4-3 | few | TGCGCCAGCAGCCAGGGAACGACTAGCGCTAGAAAGGGTGAGCAGTTCTTC | CASSQGTTSARKGEQFF
TRBJ2-7 | TRBD1 | 13 | TRBV7-8 | NA | TGTGCCAGCAGCCAAGGGACAGGGGAAGAGCAGTACTTC | CASSQGTGEEQYF
TRBJ2-5 | TRBD1 | 16 | TRBV5-1 | many | TGCGCCAGCAGCTTGGAACGGAGGACAGGACAAGAGACCCAGTACTTC | CASSLERRTGQETQYF
TRBJ1-5 | NA | 14 | TRBV7-9 | few | TGTGCCAGCAGCCTGGATGCGGCGGGTCAGCCCCAGCATTTT | CASSLDAAGQPQHF
TRBJ2-3 | TRBD2 | 14 | TRBV10-3 | few | TGTGCCATCAGTGGGACTAGTACCTCAGATACGCAGTATTTT | CAISGTSTSDTQYF
TRBJ1-2 | NA | 11 | TRBV14 | NA | TGTGCCAGCAGCCAAGTTGGTGGCTACACCTTC | CASSQVGGYTF
TRBJ2-1 | TRBD2 | 19 | TRBV9 | NA | TGTGCCAGCAGCGAGGGAGGGGCGGGAGGGCGTCTACCTAACAATGAGCAGTTCTTC | CASSEGGAGGRLPNNEQFF
TRBJ2-1 | NA | 16 | TRBV4-1 | NA | TGCGCCAGCAGCCGCCGAGGCGGAGTGACCTACAATGAGCAGTTCTTC | CASSRRGGVTYNEQFF
TRBJ2-1 | TRBD2 | 15 | TRBV4-3 | few | TGCGCCAGCAGCCAAGATCGGACTAGCGGGAGGGCCCAGTTCTTC | CASSQDRTSGRAQFF
TRBJ2-3 | NA | 14 | TRBV9 | NA | TGTGCCAGCAGCGTAGGAGGTTTAGCAGATACGCAGTATTTT | CASSVGGLADTQYF
TRBJ1-1 | NA | 14 | TRBV7-9 | NA | TGTGCCAGCAGCTTAGCTGAAAAAGCAGTTGAAGCTTTCTTT | CASSLAEKAVEAFF
TRBJ1-1 | NA | 14 | TRBV3-1 | NA | TGTGCCAGCAGCCAAGAAGTTGGGGGAACTGAAGCTTTCTTT | CASSQEVGGTEAFF
TRBJ2-5 | NA | 15 | TRBV6-5 | NA | TGTGCCAGCAGTTACGCCGGGACCTCGGGGGAGACCCAGTACTTC | CASSYAGTSGETQYF
TRBJ2-7 | TRBD1 | 17 | TRBV29-1 | NA | TGCAGCGTTGAATCCCATCTAGGACAGGGAGTCCCCTACGAGCAGTACTTC | CSVESHLGQGVPYEQYF
TRBJ2-1 | NA | 14 | TRBV27 | many | TGTGCCAGCAGTACCGGAGAACGTATCGATGAGCAGTTCTTC | CASSTGERIDEQFF
TRBJ2-7 | NA | 13 | TRBV27 | NA | TGTGCCAGCAGTTTTAACGGTCCCTACGAGCAGTACTTC | CASSFNGPYEQYF
TRBJ2-1 | NA | 15 | TRBV15 | NA | TGTGCCACCAGCAGATTAGCGGCCTCCTACAATGAGCAGTTCTTC | CATSRLAASYNEQFF
TRBJ2-1 | TRBD2 | 17 | TRBV24-1 | NA | TGTGCCACCAGTGATTCCCAAGCGGGGAATGCCTACAATGAGCAGTTCTTC | CATSDSQAGNAYNEQFF
TRBJ1-1 | NA | 17 | TRBV5-1 | few | TGCGCCAGCAGCTTGGTGCCAGGGGAGGTCGAAGGCACTGAAGCTTTCTTT | CASSLVPGEVEGTEAFF
TRBJ2-5 | NA | 14 | TRBV12-3/TRBV12-4 | many | TGTGCCAGCAGTTTGACATCGTACCAAGAGACCCAGTACTTC | CASSLTSYQETQYF
TRBJ2-4 | TRBD1 | 17 | TRBV7-9 | NA | TGTGCCAGCAGCTTAGTGGGACAGTCTATAGCCAAAAACATTCAGTACTTC | CASSLVGQSIAKNIQYF
TRBJ2-3 | NA | 17 | TRBV9 | few | TGTGCCAGCAGCGTAGCAGTGGAGGGGCCCGCCACAGATACGCAGTATTTT | CASSVAVEGPATDTQYF
TRBJ2-7 | TRBD2 | 14 | TRBV28 | NA | TGTGCCAGCAGCCCACTGGGGGGGGCCTACGAGCAGTACTTC | CASSPLGGAYEQYF
TRBJ1-2 | TRBD1 | 14 | TRBV29-1 | NA | TGCAGCGTTGGTGAGGGGGCGATAACGTATGGCTACACCTTC | CSVGEGAITYGYTF
TRBJ2-5 | NA | 14 | TRBV12-3/TRBV12-4 | few | TGTGCCAGCAGTCCTACCGGTTCCCAAGAGACCCAGTACTTC | CASSPTGSQETQYF
TRBJ2-7 | NA | 13 | TRBV6-6 | NA | TGTGCCAGCAGTTCGAATTCAAGGGACGAGCAGTACTTC | CASSSNSRDEQYF
TRBJ1-6 | NA | 15 | TRBV4-3 | many | TGCGCCAGCAGCCAAGAATGGGGACCTAATTCACCCCTCCACTTT | CASSQEWGPNSPLHF
TRBJ2-7 | NA | 14 | TRBV7-9 | few | TGTGCCAGCAGCTTAGTAACGGGGGGCGCCGAGCAGTACTTC | CASSLVTGGAEQYF
TRBJ2-4 | NA | 15 | TRBV9 | few | TGTGCCAGCAGCTTAGGAGTGGGGTTCAAAAACATTCAGTACTTC | CASSLGVGFKNIQYF
TRBJ2-2 | NA | 15 | TRBV15 | few | TGTGCCACCTGGGGACCGAGCAAGGACACCGGGGAGCTGTTTTTT | CATWGPSKDTGELFF
TRBJ1-2 | NA | 14 | TRBV11-2 | few | TGTGCCAGCAGCTTAGGGGACGCGAACTATGGCTACACCTTC | CASSLGDANYGYTF